This T cell receptor beta chain came from a study of T-cell memory formation after mild COVID-19. The overall study: TCR clusters were largely donor specific.

Study-level findings and limits: Contracting CD8+ clones were enriched in EMRA, CD4+ mainly in CM and EM.

A single record per CDR3 protein comes from TCRdb applying MiXCR to the 5' RACE reads. The table has around 450,000 distinct CDR3 sequences, approximately 25% seen once. The V gene lost 5 bases and the J gene lost 8 bases, with 19 bases spanning the gap. The CDR3 is made up of 15 amino acids. Germline loops: CDR1 SEHNR, CDR2 FQNEAQ (reference sequence). This clonotype was picked up many times. Its antigen is undetermined. J is TRBJ2-4 and V is TRBV7-9; possible D gene TRBD1, 6 bases. This receptor was obtained from an adult woman who had mild COVID-19 (a few samples of this study predate the infection). Cell type and time point are not known. Sequences were obtained from PBMCs or a T cell subset sorted from them (not recorded which). The CDR3 nucleotides are TGTGCCAGCAGCCGGACAGAGGAATTCGGAGACATTCAGTACTTC. It yields the protein CASSRTEEFGDIQYF.